The entry that follows covers one T cell receptor (beta chain) sequence. Its matching antigen is unknown. This record belongs to a study of Ad26.COV2.S vaccination and SARS-CoV-2 variants. General study results and limits: Non-spike TCR breadth did not differ much between vaccine and placebo recipients. People who got the vaccine had more spike-specific TCR breadth than people who got placebo. Measurements of TCR breadth and depth may have given underestimates of the total T cell responses.

Here immunoSEQ multiplex PCR was the method, and the copy in TCRdb shows in-frame clones only, minus some. The table includes fewer than 500,000 clones, roughly nine tenths detected once. Treatment described: around 19 received Ad26.COV2.S at low or high dose, single or two shots; a few received placebo; per-sample allocation not given. The study sampled participants on day 63 after the first vaccine or placebo injection. The length of the CDR3 is 15 residues. Per the germline V gene, CDR1 is LGHNA and CDR2 is YSLEER. Trimming removed 3 bases from V and 2 bases from J, with 13 bases in between. This chain uses TRBV4-3 with TRBJ2-5; D might be TRBD1 (6 bases). The sequence was obtained from a person between 18 and 60 years old who received the Ad26.COV2.S COVID-19 vaccine or a placebo. The sample here was peripheral blood, taken in a trial of Ad26.COV2.S vaccine versus placebo. The chain's CDR3 is CASSHDRRPQETQYF. CDR3 DNA: TGCGCCAGCAGCCATGACAGGCGCCCACAAGAGACCCAGTACTTC.